The T cell receptor (beta chain) under discussion was sequenced for a study of blood T cells in healthy people across ages (dated by TCRdb to about 2015). Regarding the complete study: In model experiments, roughly one uniquely barcoded TCR beta cDNA molecule per two T cells was captured by template switching. Using deep sequencing normalized with unique cDNA molecular identifiers, the study measured how TCR beta repertoire diversity changes with age. Donors were grouped into four age groups: young (average 16 years), middle-aged (about 38), aged (approximately 58) and long-lived (just over 80). To avoid experimental bias, donors of different ages were randomly spread across the sequencing lanes. The study analyzed two additional independent replicas of 1 million unique cDNA reads from the same blood draw for two donors, one aged 18 to 29 and one aged 80 or older. General conclusions and limits of the study: Because donor CMV infection status was unknown, age-related changes in expanded clonotypes were potentially confounded. Estimates of total diversity based on one million sequenced T cells were regarded as lower bounds and as underestimates. Observed TCR beta diversity per million T cells fell roughly linearly with age, and a significant reduction was already apparent by age around 36. Conclusive comparison of naive and antigen-experienced compartments was prevented by the profiling of bulk unsorted PBMCs. There was a strong correlation between observed TCR beta diversity and the percentage of naive T cells measured by flow cytometry. Compared with the aged group, the long-lived group had more naive CD4+ T cells, fewer expanded clones and increased TCR diversity, a pattern suggesting age selection.

Regarding this clonotype: This clone's antigen is unknown. Per-base qualities were not stored, and no clone one base away is much larger.

Donors were roughly 40 systemically healthy Caucasian individuals from Russia aged about 6 to 100 years. Around 10 milliliters of peripheral blood were collected from each donor into EDTA-treated Vacutainer tubes. PBMCs were isolated by Ficoll-Paque density-gradient centrifugation, with at least 6.5 million obtained per sample. Total RNA was extracted from PBMCs with Trizol reagent, with at least 5.5 micrograms obtained per sample. For every donor, an aliquot of PBMCs went through flow cytometry to measure the percentages of naive CD45RAhigh/CD27high T cells. The trim is 1 base for V and 2 bases for J, with a gap of 11 bases between the germline ends. CDR1 is given as DFQATT and CDR2 as SNEGSKA, both from the germline V gene (reference sequence). Its CDR3 holds 14 amino acids, cysteine through phenylalanine. Kept here is only the CDR3 DNA, which spans 42 bases and is read in frame from base 1. The library was built by means of 5' RACE. Sequencing relied on an Illumina HiSeq 2500. A second PCR of roughly 6 to 11 cycles was performed with a sample-barcoded 5' primer and a J-beta primer mix. Each TCR beta cDNA molecule received a unique molecular identifier from a template-switch 5' adaptor carrying 12 random nucleotides. Each sample yielded at least 3 million CDR3-containing paired-end reads. First-strand cDNA was synthesized from all RNA with the Mint cDNA synthesis kit, primed by a TRBC-specific oligonucleotide. After uracil-DNA glycosylase treatment, a first 18-cycle PCR used universal primers M1SS and BC2_uni_R on all cDNA. The original methods were these. Each sample was normalized by randomly selecting 1 million high-quality reads, each carrying a distinct molecular identifier. Instead of being binned into consensus sequences, reads that shared molecular identifiers were thrown out. MiTCR, run with a Q25 quality threshold and the strictest error-elimination algorithm, handled CDR3 identification, clonotype clustering and error correction. A nonparametric unseen species model using Euler transformation provided a lower-bound estimate of total TCR beta diversity. Using fastp at Q25 and MiXCR, TCRdb reprocessed the public reads and kept productive beta chains. All rows with the same CDR3 protein become a single entry with the most common DNA and genes. Clone size and V and J calls follow TCRdb, not the original study. The sample includes around 800,000 distinct CDR3 sequences, with 55% to 65% observed a single time. Roughly 25% of the sample lies in the top ten.

Sequenced sample: blood. The chain links TRBV20-1 with TRBJ1-2, and possibly TRBD1, on 6 matching bases. This sequence originates from a young man in good health. The CDR3 has the sequence CSARVRDTNYGYTF. The nucleotide sequence is TGCAGTGCTAGAGTTAGGGACACGAACTATGGCTACACCTTC.